Below are 25 T cell receptor beta chains sequenced from a single sample in a study of blood T cell repertoires in COVID-19. Clones were read by immunoSEQ multiplex PCR, and TCRdb kept only the in-frame ones, dropping some. This table holds approximately 97,000 clones, around 90% found once. Input material: peripheral blood. The receptor set was obtained from a woman aged 50 to 60 with COVID-19, enrolled during active disease.

This rearrangement joins TRBV30 to TRBJ1-6, with 7 bases identical to TRBD1. In germline, CDR1 is GTSNPN, CDR2 SVGIG (reference sequence). The CDR3 has 14 amino acids. Germline trimming cut 4 bases from V and 7 bases from J; bases unmatched to any gene: 7. The CDR3 nucleotides are TGTGCCTGGAATCTCGTCAGGGGGAATTCACCCCTCCACTTT. This gives the protein CAWNLVRGNSPLHF. Based on the CDR3 plus reference TRBV30 and TRBJ1-6, the full variable domain is SQTIHQWPATLVQPVGSPLSLECTVEGTSNPNLYWYRQAAGRGLQLLFYSVGIGQISSEVPQNLSASRPQDRQFILSSKKLLLSDSGFYLCAWNLVRGNSPLHFGNGTRLTVT.

This clone has a handful of counts. J is TRBJ1-2 and V is TRBV7-3, with 8 nucleotides matching TRBD1. The ends lost 5 bases at V and 4 bases at J; junction bases unmatched: 3. Germline V gene lookup returns CDR1 SGHTA and CDR2 FQGTGA. The CDR3 totals 13 residues. The CDR3 region is CASSPTGGYGYTF. The CDR3 DNA reads TGTGCCAGCAGCCCCACAGGGGGCTATGGCTACACCTTC.

The gene calls are TRBV29-1 and TRBJ2-5, with a weak D call TRBD2 (6 bases). The CDR3 has 12 residues. Germline CDR1 is SQVTM and CDR2 is ANQGSEA. V lost 4 bases to trimming and J lost 2 bases, with 8 bases between them. The CDR3 bases are TGCAGCGTTGCTGGGGGGCAAGAGACCCAGTACTTC. Its translation: CSVAGGQETQYF.

This chain connects TRBV7-2 to TRBJ2-2, with 7 bases fitting TRBD2. The CDR3 contains 14 residues. The germline CDR1 and CDR2 sequences are SGHTA and FQGNSA. The J segment lost 5 bases and the V segment lost 5 bases, leaving 5 bases of the junction unmatched. The CDR3 nucleotides read TGTGCCAGCAGCCCTCAAGCGGGAACCGGGGAGCTGTTTTTT. Encoded protein: CASSPQAGTGELFF.

The chain employs TRBV6-1 and TRBJ2-3; D possibly corresponds to TRBD2 (6 bases). Trimming pared 2 bases from V and 0 bases from J, leaving 12 bases between. CDR3 size: 16 residues. CDR1 and CDR2 from the germline V gene are MNHNS and SASEGT. The CDR3 DNA follows: TGTGCCAGCAGTGAAAGGGCAGGGACTAGCACAGATACGCAGTATTTT. It codes for CASSERAGTSTDTQYF.

The chain couples TRBV7-9 to TRBJ1-2; 7 bases are shared with TRBD1. Unmatched junction bases numbered 10, after V lost 5 bases and J lost 7 bases. This CDR3 region has 14 residues. From germline, CDR1 is SEHNR and CDR2 FQNEAQ (reference sequence). The CDR3: CASSPGDSLFGYTF. In DNA, the CDR3 is TGTGCCAGCAGCCCCGGGGACAGTCTTTTTGGCTACACCTTC.

V is TRBV7-9 and J is TRBJ2-7, with TRBD1 matching 8 bases. Trimming removed 4 bases from V and 0 bases from J; junction bases left unmatched: 2. Per the germline V gene, CDR1 is SEHNR and CDR2 is FQNEAQ (reference sequence). CDR3 length equals 14 residues. The CDR3 region has the DNA TGTGCCAGCAGCTCGGGACAGGCCTCCTACGAGCAGTACTTC. This gives the protein CASSSGQASYEQYF.

This chain links TRBV12-3 or TRBV12-4 with TRBJ1-6, with a weak D call TRBD1 (5 bases). CDR3 length: 13 residues. V lost 5 bases and J 7 bases, leaving 9 bases between the germline ends. The CDR3 coding sequence is TGTGCCAGCAGTCCCGGACAAAATTCACCCCTCCACTTT. Translated: CASSPGQNSPLHF.

The V call is TRBV4-1, the J call TRBJ2-7; tentative D call: TRBD2 (5 bases). The germline V and J ends were trimmed by 0 bases and 7 bases, with 13 bases remaining between them. Germline V gives CDR1 MGHRA, CDR2 YSYEKL. The CDR3 runs 14 residues. The CDR3 loop reads CASSQEGVPWEQYF. DNA for the CDR3: TGCGCCAGCAGCCAAGAGGGAGTACCCTGGGAGCAGTACTTC.

The J gene is TRBJ1-3, the V gene TRBV7-2; D is unclear. The CDR3 is made up of 14 amino acids. CDR1 is SGHTA, CDR2 FQGNSA, per germline. Trimming took 4 bases from V and 0 from J, leaving 7 bases between them. CDR3 amino acids: CASSSIGSGNTIYF. CDR3 bases: TGTGCCAGCAGCTCGATCGGCTCTGGAAACACCATATATTTT.

This clone occurred a few times. This chain links TRBV6-5 with TRBJ1-4; the match to TRBD1 covers 12 bases. Losses at the gene ends were 6 bases for V and 10 bases for J; bases not matched to a gene: 6. The CDR3 covers 14 residues. Germline CDR1 MNHEY, CDR2 SVGAGI. The CDR3 sequence is CASRGQGAGGKLFF. The CDR3 DNA is TGTGCCAGCAGGGGACAGGGGGCTGGGGGAAAACTGTTTTTT.

DNA for the CDR3: TGTGCCAGCAGTGATACTAGCGTACACCCAACCTACAATGAGCAGTTCTTC. Encoded protein: CASSDTSVHPTYNEQFF. The chain is built from TRBV6-1 and TRBJ2-1; 7 nucleotides match TRBD2. V lost 3 bases and J lost 2; bases outside the gene matches: 10. The CDR3 runs 17 residues. CDR1 and CDR2 (germline): MNHNS, SASEGT.

This rearrangement joins TRBV9 to TRBJ2-1; 8 nucleotides line up with TRBD1. This CDR3 has 14 amino acids. In germline, CDR1 is SGDLS, CDR2 YYNGEE. Losses at the gene ends were 0 bases for V and 8 bases for J; bases not matched to a gene: 4. The CDR3 region is CASSVGQGRDEQFF. Here the CDR3 DNA reads TGTGCCAGCAGCGTAGGACAGGGGAGAGATGAGCAGTTCTTC.

The chain joins TRBV18 to TRBJ2-1, with 9 bases that match TRBD1. The trim removed 1 base at V and 3 bases at J, leaving 13 bases unmatched. Looked up from germline, CDR1 is KGHSH and CDR2 is LQKENI. The CDR3 totals 19 residues. The CDR3 DNA sequence: TGTGCCAGCTCACCACGAGTTACAGGGGGCACCTCACTCTACAATGAGCAGTTCTTC. It yields the protein CASSPRVTGGTSLYNEQFF.

This chain uses TRBV5-1 with TRBJ2-3, with 8 nucleotides matching TRBD1. This CDR3 contains 16 residues. From germline, CDR1 is SGHRS and CDR2 YFSETQ. V was pared by 4 bases and J by 0 bases, with 7 bases of the junction left unmatched. CDR3 in DNA: TGCGCCAGCAGCGCTCGGGACAGGTACAGCACAGATACGCAGTATTTT. This translates into CASSARDRYSTDTQYF.

CDR3 sequence (DNA): TGTGCCATCAGGGATACTAGCGGGGCTTACAATGAGCAGTTCTTC. It translates to CAIRDTSGAYNEQFF. This chain uses TRBV10-3 with TRBJ2-1, with 10 positions matching TRBD2. The V gene's germline CDR1 is ENHRY and CDR2 SYGVKD. This CDR3 is built from 15 residues. Losses at the gene ends were 6 bases for V and 4 bases for J; bases not matched to a gene: 6.

The chain uses TRBV18 and TRBJ2-2; no clear D gene. Trimming cost V 2 bases and J 6 bases, with 7 bases left between them. The CDR3 extends over 13 amino acids. Germline V CDR1 and CDR2: KGHSH, LQKENI. CDR3 coding DNA: TGTGCCAGCTCACCAGCGCAGGCCGGGGAGCTGTTTTTT. Translation: CASSPAQAGELFF.

This chain joins TRBV11-2 and TRBJ1-6, with a weak D call TRBD1 (6 bases). There are 16 residues in the CDR3. From germline, CDR1 is SGHAT and CDR2 FQNNGV. Trimming stripped 5 bases from V and 4 bases from J, with 15 bases between. In nucleotides, the CDR3 is TGTGCCAGCAGCCCCCGACAGGCGACGTATAATTCACCCCTCCACTTT. Its translation is CASSPRQATYNSPLHF. Variable domain in full (rest from reference TRBV11-2 and TRBJ1-6): EAGVAQSPRYKIIEKRQSVAFWCNPISGHATLYWYQQILGQGPKLLIQFQNNGVVDDSQLPKDRFSAERLKGVDSTLKIQPAKLEDSAVYLCASSPRQATYNSPLHFGNGTRLTVT.

The rearrangement links TRBV6-1 to TRBJ2-1; D is perhaps TRBD1 (6 bases). The germline V gene has CDR1 MNHNS and CDR2 SASEGT. The CDR3 length is 14 residues. V was pared by 2 bases and J by 5 bases, with 10 bases between. The CDR3 nucleotides read TGTGCCAGCAGTGAAAGGGGGATACACAATGAGCAGTTCTTC. It encodes CASSERGIHNEQFF.

The chain's CDR3 is CASSDKGVTEAFF. In DNA, the CDR3 is TGTGCCAGCAGTGATAAGGGGGTCACTGAAGCTTTCTTT. The rearrangement links TRBV2 to TRBJ1-1; D might be TRBD1 (6 bases). The CDR3 covers 13 residues. Germline-derived CDR1 and CDR2 are SNHLY and FYNNEI. V lost 3 bases, J lost 4 bases, and 9 bases lay in between.

The chain joins TRBV7-2 to TRBJ2-3; D unresolved. V was pared by 3 bases and J by 3 bases, with 10 bases between. The germline V gene encodes CDR1 SGHTA and CDR2 FQGNSA. This CDR3 spans 14 amino acids. The CDR3 nucleotides read TGTGCCAGCAGCTTCAGTAAAACGACAGATACGCAGTATTTT. Translated, it gives CASSFSKTTDTQYF.

The V gene is TRBV2, the J gene TRBJ2-2; 7 nucleotides line up with TRBD1. Trimming removed 4 bases from V and 5 bases from J; junction bases left unmatched: 10. Germline loops: CDR1 SNHLY, CDR2 FYNNEI. This CDR3 has 16 amino acids. The CDR3 bases are TGTGCCAGCAGTGGGCGCGACAGGGTGTATACCGGGGAGCTGTTTTTT. Its translation is CASSGRDRVYTGELFF.

V and J are TRBV9 and TRBJ1-2; no reliable D call. The germline V gene has CDR1 SGDLS and CDR2 YYNGEE. CDR3 length: 15 amino acids. V lost 2 bases, J lost 4 bases, and 15 bases lay in between. The CDR3 sequence is CASSVDRRGSYGYTF. CDR3 nucleotides: TGTGCCAGCAGCGTTGATAGGAGAGGCTCCTATGGCTACACCTTC.

The J gene is TRBJ2-7, the V gene TRBV28; 8 nucleotides align to TRBD2. Germline-derived CDR1 and CDR2 are MDHEN and SYDVKM. The CDR3 loop spans 13 amino acids. V trimming: 2 bases; J trimming: 3 bases; junction bases outside the gene matches: 0. CDR3 nucleotide sequence: TGTGCCAGCAGTTTAGGGACTAGCTACGAGCAGTACTTC. This sequence encodes CASSLGTSYEQYF. Drawing the rest from reference TRBV28 and TRBJ2-7, the complete variable domain is DVKVTQSSRYLVKRTGEKVFLECVQDMDHENMFWYRQDPGLGLRLIYFSYDVKMKEKGDIPEGYSVSREKKERFSLILESASTNQTSMYLCASSLGTSYEQYFGPGTRLTVT.

The chain links TRBV10-3 to TRBJ2-7; 11 nucleotides align to TRBD1. Per germline, CDR1 ENHRY and CDR2 SYGVKD. The CDR3 is 15 residues long. Trimming at V came to 4 bases and at J to 9 bases, leaving 11 bases not matched to a gene. The CDR3 here is CAISAPTGQGGVQYF. In nucleotides, the CDR3 is TGTGCCATCAGTGCTCCAACGGGACAGGGGGGTGTGCAGTACTTC.